The source of this T cell receptor (beta chain) is a study of OX40 agonist ivuxolimab in advanced cancers. Study details: Intravenous ivuxolimab at 0.01 to 10 mg/kg was given to patients every 2 weeks.

The germline CDR1 and CDR2 sequences are SGHTA and FQGNSA. This CDR3 spans 15 amino acids. V was trimmed by 4 bases and J by 4 bases, leaving 13 bases between them. Sequenced by immunoSEQ multiplex PCR; TCRdb stores in-frame clones only, minus some. This table has 55,000 to 65,000 clones, roughly 90% appearing once. The gene calls are TRBV7-2 and TRBJ2-2; the D is unclear. The specimen was CD4+ or CD8+ T cells sorted from blood, collected in a trial of the OX40 agonist ivuxolimab. This clonotype originated in an adult with an advanced solid tumor such as melanoma, head and neck, liver or kidney cancer. CDR3 in amino acids: CASSSLPRSTGELFF. CDR3 nucleotide sequence: TGTGCCAGCAGCTCCCTCCCCCGTAGCACCGGGGAGCTGTTTTTT.